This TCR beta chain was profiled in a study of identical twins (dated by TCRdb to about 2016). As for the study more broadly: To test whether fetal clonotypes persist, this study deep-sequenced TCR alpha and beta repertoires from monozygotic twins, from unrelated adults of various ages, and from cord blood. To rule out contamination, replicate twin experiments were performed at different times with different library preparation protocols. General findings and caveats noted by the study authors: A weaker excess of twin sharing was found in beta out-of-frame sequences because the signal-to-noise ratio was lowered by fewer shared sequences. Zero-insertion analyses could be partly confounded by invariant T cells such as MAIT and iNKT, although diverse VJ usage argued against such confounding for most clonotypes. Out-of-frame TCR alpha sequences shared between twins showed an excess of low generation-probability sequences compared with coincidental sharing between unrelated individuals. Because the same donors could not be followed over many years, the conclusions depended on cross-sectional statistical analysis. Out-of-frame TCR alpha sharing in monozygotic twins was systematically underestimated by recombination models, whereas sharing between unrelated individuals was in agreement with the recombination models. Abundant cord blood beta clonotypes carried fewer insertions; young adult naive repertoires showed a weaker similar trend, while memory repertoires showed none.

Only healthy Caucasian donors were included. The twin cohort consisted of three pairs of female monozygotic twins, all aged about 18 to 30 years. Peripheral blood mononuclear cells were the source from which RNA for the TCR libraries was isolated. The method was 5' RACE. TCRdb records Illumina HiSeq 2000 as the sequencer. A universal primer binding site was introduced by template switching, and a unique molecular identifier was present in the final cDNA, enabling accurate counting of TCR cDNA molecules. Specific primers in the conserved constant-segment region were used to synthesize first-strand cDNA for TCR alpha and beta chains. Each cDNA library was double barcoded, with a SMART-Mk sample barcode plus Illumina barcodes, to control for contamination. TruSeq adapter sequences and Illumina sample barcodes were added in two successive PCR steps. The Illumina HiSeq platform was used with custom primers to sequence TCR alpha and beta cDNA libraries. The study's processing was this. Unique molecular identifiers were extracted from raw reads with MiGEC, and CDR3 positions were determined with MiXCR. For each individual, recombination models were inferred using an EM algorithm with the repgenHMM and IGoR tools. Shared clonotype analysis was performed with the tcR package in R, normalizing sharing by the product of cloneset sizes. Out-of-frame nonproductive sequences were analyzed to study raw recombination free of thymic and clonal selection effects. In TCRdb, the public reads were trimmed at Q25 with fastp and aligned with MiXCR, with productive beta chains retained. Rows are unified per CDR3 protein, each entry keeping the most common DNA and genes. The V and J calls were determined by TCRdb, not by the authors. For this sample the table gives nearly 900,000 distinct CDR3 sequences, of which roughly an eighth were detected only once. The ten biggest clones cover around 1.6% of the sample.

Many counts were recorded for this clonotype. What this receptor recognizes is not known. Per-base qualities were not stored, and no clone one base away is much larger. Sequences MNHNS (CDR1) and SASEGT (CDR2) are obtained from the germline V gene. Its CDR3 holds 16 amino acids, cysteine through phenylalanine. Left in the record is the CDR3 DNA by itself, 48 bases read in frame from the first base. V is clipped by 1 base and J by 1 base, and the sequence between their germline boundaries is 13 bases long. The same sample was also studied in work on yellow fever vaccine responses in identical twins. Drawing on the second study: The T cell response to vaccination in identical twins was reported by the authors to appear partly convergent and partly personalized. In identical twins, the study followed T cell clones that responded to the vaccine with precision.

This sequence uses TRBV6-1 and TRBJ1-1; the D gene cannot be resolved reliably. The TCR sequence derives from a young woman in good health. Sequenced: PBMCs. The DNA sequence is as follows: TGTGCCAGCAGTGAAGGGGGATTCGCTCGGAACACTGAAGCTTTCTTT. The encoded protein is CASSEGGFARNTEAFF.